Following are 30 T cell receptor beta chains from one sample sequenced in a study of beta chain features in type 1 diabetes. Sequenced material consisted of expressed TCRB transcripts (all of the isolated RNA was reverse transcribed). The data were produced by immunoSEQ multiplex PCR, yet TCRdb's version contains in-frame clones alone and is incomplete. The sample includes nearly 250,000 clones, 13% to 15% seen only once; the top ten take around 0.026%. The source material was naive CD4+ T cells from blood. These receptors originate from a middle-aged woman in good health.

In this sample, this clone turned up a few times. The chain links TRBV5-4 to TRBJ1-1; TRBD1 matches 9 bases. There are 14 residues in the CDR3. Trimming cost V 3 bases and J 1 base; bases outside gene matches: 1. From germline, CDR1 is SGHNT and CDR2 YYREEE (reference sequence). In DNA form, the CDR3 reads TGTGCCAGCAGCTGGGGACAGGGGAACACTGAAGCTTTCTTT. Translating it yields CASSWGQGNTEAFF. Looking up the rest from reference TRBV5-4 and TRBJ1-1 gives the full variable domain: ETGVTQSPTHLIKTRGQQVTLRCSSQSGHNTVSWYQQALGQGPQFIFQYYREEENGRGNFPPRFSGLQFPNYSSELNVNALELDDSALYLCASSWGQGNTEAFFGQGTRLTVV.

V and J are TRBV19 and TRBJ2-7, with a weak D call TRBD2 (5 bases). Germline CDR1 LNHDA, CDR2 SQIVND (reference sequence). This CDR3 has 14 amino acids. V was pared by 2 bases and J by 0 bases, with 8 bases between. The CDR3 DNA is TGTGCCAGTAGTATACGGCGGGCCTCCTACGAGCAGTACTTC. Translating it yields CASSIRRASYEQYF.

This clone has more than one count but fewer than ten. This chain uses TRBV6-6 with TRBJ2-5; possibly TRBD2 for D (7 bases). Germline V gene lookup returns CDR1 MNHNY and CDR2 SVGAGI (reference sequence). This CDR3 comprises 14 residues. V gave up 5 bases and J gave up 3 bases, with 13 bases separating them. CDR3 coding DNA: TGTGCCAGCAGTCCCAGCGGGACAAAAGAGACCCAGTACTTC. This codes for CASSPSGTKETQYF.

This clone was picked up a small number of times. This rearrangement joins TRBV5-1 to TRBJ2-1, with unresolved D. Germline CDR1 SGHRS, CDR2 YFSETQ. The germline V and J ends were trimmed by 2 bases and 6 bases, with 12 bases remaining between them. The CDR3 runs 14 residues. CDR3 protein: CASSFSRDFNEQFF. The CDR3 DNA reads as TGCGCCAGCAGCTTTTCCAGAGACTTCAATGAGCAGTTCTTC.

The V and J genes are TRBV7-9 and TRBJ2-5; no reliable D call. CDR3 size: 11 residues. Trimming left V 1 base short and J 13 bases short, with 10 bases between. Germline-derived CDR1 and CDR2 are SEHNR and FQNEAQ (reference sequence). The DNA of the CDR3 is TGTGCCAGCAGCTTAGAGCTGGAGCGGTACTTC. This sequence encodes CASSLELERYF.

This clone was seen only a few times. The chain combines TRBV5-4 with TRBJ2-2; 8 nucleotides align to TRBD2. The germline CDR1 and CDR2 sequences are SGHNT and YYREEE (reference sequence). The trim removed 1 base at V and 2 bases at J, leaving 4 bases unmatched. The CDR3 extends over 16 amino acids. CDR3 protein: CASSLRAGGNTGELFF. The CDR3, as DNA: TGTGCCAGCAGCTTGAGGGCGGGGGGCAACACCGGGGAGCTGTTTTTT.

In this sample, this clone turned up a few times. This rearrangement joins TRBV5-6 to TRBJ2-3; weak D call: TRBD1 (5 bases). V shed 4 bases and J shed 7 bases, with 16 bases lying between them. The CDR3 is 14 residues long. Germline loops: CDR1 SGHDT, CDR2 YYEEEE. The CDR3: CASSIIQGVNTQYF. Written as DNA, the CDR3 is TGTGCCAGCAGCATTATCCAAGGGGTAAATACGCAGTATTTT.

The chain has TRBV27 and TRBJ1-3; D perhaps matches TRBD1 (6 bases). Trimming shortened V by 4 bases and J by 2 bases, and 6 bases separated the two germline ends. Germline assignment: CDR1 MNHEY and CDR2 SMNVEV (reference sequence). The CDR3 extends over 13 amino acids. CDR3: CASSYRAGNTIYF. The CDR3 DNA sequence: TGTGCCAGCAGTTACAGGGCTGGAAACACCATATATTTT.

This sequence joins TRBV9 and TRBJ2-3; possibly TRBD1 for D (5 bases). Germline loops: CDR1 SGDLS, CDR2 YYNGEE. V was pared by 4 bases and J by 0 bases, with 9 bases between. CDR3 length: 14 amino acids. The CDR3 coding sequence is TGTGCCAGCAGCTTCCGACAGAGCACAGATACGCAGTATTTT. It encodes CASSFRQSTDTQYF.

The rearrangement joins TRBV7-9 to TRBJ2-1, with D possibly being TRBD2 (6 bases). Trimming stripped 5 bases from V and 3 bases from J, with 11 bases between. Germline loops: CDR1 SEHNR, CDR2 FQNEAQ (reference sequence). The CDR3 extends over 14 amino acids. CDR3 in amino acids: CASSVGTYYNEQFF. CDR3 DNA: TGTGCCAGCAGCGTGGGGACTTACTACAATGAGCAGTTCTTC.

This rearrangement joins TRBV5-6 to TRBJ1-2, with D hard to call. Trimming pared 6 bases from V and 8 bases from J, leaving 11 bases between. The CDR3 has 11 residues. Germline CDR1 reads SGHDT; CDR2 reads YYEEEE. CDR3 sequence reads: CASTGGGGYTF. The DNA of the CDR3 is TGTGCCAGCACCGGCGGCGGCGGCTACACCTTC.

The V gene is TRBV23-1, the J gene TRBJ2-4; no clear D. TRBV23-1 is assigned to the ORF class and has an uncertain function. The CDR3 spans 12 residues. Trimming removed 8 bases at V and 0 bases at J, with 5 bases between. CDR3 in DNA: TGCGCCAGCCTACTAGCCAAAAACATTCAGTACTTC. It yields the protein CASLLAKNIQYF.

This chain connects TRBV2 to TRBJ2-1; TRBD2 agrees at 9 bases. Trimming removed 3 bases from V and 4 bases from J; junction bases left unmatched: 16. Germline values: CDR1 SNHLY, CDR2 FYNNEI. The CDR3 length is 19 residues. CDR3 DNA sequence: TGTGCCAGCAGTGACAGGGGACTAGCAAACTCCTATAATTACAATGAGCAGTTCTTC. The encoded protein is CASSDRGLANSYNYNEQFF.

This clone was detected a few times. This sequence joins TRBV7-2 and TRBJ2-5; 7 bases are a match to TRBD1. Germline CDR1 is SGHTA and CDR2 is FQGNSA. V lost 7 bases to trimming and J lost 5 bases; unmatched junction nucleotides: 13. The CDR3 is made up of 15 amino acids. The CDR3: CASNEQTGLGETQYF. CDR3 bases: TGTGCCAGCAACGAACAGACAGGGTTGGGGGAGACCCAGTACTTC.

This clone was found a few times. The chain uses TRBV19 and TRBJ2-6, with a weak D call TRBD1 (7 bases). CDR1 and CDR2 (germline): LNHDA, SQIVND (reference sequence). The CDR3 loop spans 17 amino acids. Between the trimmed V and J ends, which lost 5 bases and 0 bases, there was a span of 14 bases. The CDR3 reads CASSRGTVSSGANVLTF. As DNA, the CDR3 is TGTGCCAGTAGTCGGGGGACAGTTTCCTCTGGGGCCAACGTCCTGACTTTC.

V and J are TRBV5-1 and TRBJ2-7; 10 bases are a match to TRBD1. This CDR3 spans 15 amino acids. V lost 4 bases, J lost 0 bases, and 4 bases stayed unmatched. Germline V gives CDR1 SGHRS, CDR2 YFSETQ. The CDR3 sequence: CASSGTGASSYEQYF. The CDR3 DNA is TGCGCCAGCAGCGGGACAGGGGCTTCCTCCTACGAGCAGTACTTC.

This clone has just a few counts. This chain uses TRBV5-1 with TRBJ2-2, with unresolved D. In germline, CDR1 is SGHRS, CDR2 YFSETQ. Trimming took 2 bases from V and 0 from J, leaving 5 bases between them. The CDR3 covers 14 residues. CDR3 nucleotide sequence: TGCGCCAGCAGCTTTCTCCCGAACACCGGGGAGCTGTTTTTT. It translates to CASSFLPNTGELFF.

This clone came up a few times. The rearrangement joins TRBV7-9 to TRBJ2-1, with TRBD2 identical over 8 bases. The V gene's germline CDR1 is SEHNR and CDR2 FQNEAQ (reference sequence). The CDR3 is 16 amino acids. The V and J ends lost 3 bases and 7 bases, in that order; junction bases with no gene match: 11. CDR3 amino acids: CASSFYLRREGNEQFF. The CDR3 DNA sequence: TGTGCCAGCAGCTTTTATCTCCGTCGGGAGGGGAATGAGCAGTTCTTC.

The chain couples TRBV6-4 to TRBJ1-2; 7 bases align to TRBD1. The CDR3 loop spans 15 amino acids. Trimming removed 0 bases from V and 4 bases from J; junction bases left unmatched: 5. Per the germline V gene, CDR1 is MRHNA and CDR2 is SNTAGT. CDR3 DNA: TGTGCCAGCAGTGACTCAGGGACAGCCTCCTATGGCTACACCTTC. Its protein is CASSDSGTASYGYTF.

V is TRBV2 and J is TRBJ1-5; D is perhaps TRBD1 (6 bases). The CDR3 contains 13 residues. V gave up 7 bases and J gave up 3 bases, with 10 bases separating them. Germline values: CDR1 SNHLY, CDR2 FYNNEI. The CDR3 DNA reads as TGTGCCAGCAATGGACAGTCCAATCAGCCCCAGCATTTT. Encoded protein: CASNGQSNQPQHF.

This clone was seen a few times. V gene TRBV9 combines with J gene TRBJ2-5; D might be TRBD2 (5 bases). Germline V gene sequence: CDR1 SGDLS, CDR2 YYNGEE. Trimming took off 0 bases at V and 3 bases at J, with 9 bases between the two ends. This CDR3 has 14 amino acids. The CDR3 here is CASSVGLAEETQYF. CDR3 DNA: TGTGCCAGCAGCGTAGGCCTAGCCGAAGAGACCCAGTACTTC.

The chain recombines TRBV4-3 with TRBJ2-5; 11 bases agree with TRBD2. This CDR3 region has 18 residues. Germline CDR1 reads LGHNA; CDR2 reads YSLEER. Trimming took 0 bases from V and 5 from J; bases not matched to a gene: 11. CDR3 residues: CASSQDSLAGGREETQYF. The CDR3 region has the DNA TGCGCCAGCAGCCAAGATAGCCTAGCGGGGGGTAGGGAGGAGACCCAGTACTTC.

A few counts support this clone. The CDR3 region is CASSLGRTVFAEAFF. As DNA, the CDR3 is TGTGCCAGCAGTTTGGGACGGACAGTGTTTGCTGAAGCTTTCTTT. The V gene is TRBV28, the J gene TRBJ1-1, with D tentatively TRBD1 (6 bases). The V end was cut by 3 bases, the J end by 6 bases, with 17 bases between. Per the germline V gene, CDR1 is MDHEN and CDR2 is SYDVKM. CDR3 length: 15 amino acids. The full variable domain, its missing parts supplied by reference TRBV28 and TRBJ1-1, is DVKVTQSSRYLVKRTGEKVFLECVQDMDHENMFWYRQDPGLGLRLIYFSYDVKMKEKGDIPEGYSVSREKKERFSLILESASTNQTSMYLCASSLGRTVFAEAFFGQGTRLTVV.

The chain couples TRBV19 to TRBJ1-6; no definite D call. Germline V gene lookup returns CDR1 LNHDA and CDR2 SQIVND (reference sequence). V lost 6 bases, J lost 5 bases, and 14 bases lay in between. This CDR3 is built from 15 residues. The CDR3 loop is CASRRLDRDNSPLHF. Written as DNA, the CDR3 is TGTGCCAGTAGAAGACTCGACCGCGATAATTCACCCCTCCACTTT. The full variable domain, its missing parts supplied by reference TRBV19 and TRBJ1-6, is DGGITQSPKYLFRKEGQNVTLSCEQNLNHDAMYWYRQDPGQGLRLIYYSQIVNDFQKGDIAEGYSVSREKKESFPLTVTSAQKNPTAFYLCASRRLDRDNSPLHFGNGTRLTVT.

V and J are TRBV5-1 and TRBJ2-7, with D perhaps TRBD2 (6 bases). CDR1 and CDR2 from the germline V gene are SGHRS and YFSETQ. This CDR3 spans 14 amino acids. V dropped 3 bases and J dropped 7 bases, with 17 bases sitting between them. CDR3 loop: CASSWRGSVEEQYF. The DNA for the CDR3 is TGCGCCAGCAGCTGGCGGGGCTCGGTAGAAGAGCAGTACTTC. Drawing the rest from reference TRBV5-1 and TRBJ2-7, the complete variable domain is KAGVTQTPRYLIKTRGQQVTLSCSPISGHRSVSWYQQTPGQGLQFLFEYFSETQRNKGNFPGRFSGRQFSNSRSEMNVSTLELGDSALYLCASSWRGSVEEQYFGPGTRLTVT.

V usage is TRBV18 and J usage is TRBJ1-6; TRBD1 is a possible D gene (6 bases). Trimming left V 3 bases short and J 6 bases short, with 12 bases between. CDR1 KGHSH and CDR2 LQKENI come from the germline V gene. The CDR3 sequence is 15 residues long. The CDR3 nucleotides are TGTGCCAGCTCACCGCTGGACAGCGCTAATTCACCCCTCCACTTT. Translating it yields CASSPLDSANSPLHF.

The chain uses TRBV6-1 and TRBJ2-7; TRBD1 aligns across 8 bases. Germline V CDR1 and CDR2: MNHNS, SASEGT. V lost 2 bases and J lost 4; bases outside the gene matches: 13. The CDR3 length is 17 residues. This CDR3 is CASSEWSLQGAVYEQYF. The CDR3 region has the DNA TGTGCCAGCAGTGAATGGTCTCTTCAGGGGGCGGTGTACGAGCAGTACTTC.

This clone appeared a few times. The V and J genes are TRBV4-2 and TRBJ2-3, with D possibly matching TRBD2 (7 bases). With 0 bases removed from V and 1 base from J, the gap between germline ends came to 11 bases. The CDR3 is made up of 16 amino acids. Germline V gene data show CDR1 as LGHNA and CDR2 as YNFKEQ. The CDR3 DNA reads as TGTGCCAGCAGCCAAGAGCGGGGGCCCGGCACAGATACGCAGTATTTT. This codes for CASSQERGPGTDTQYF.

The chain employs TRBV7-2 and TRBJ1-1, with 7 bases fitting TRBD1. This CDR3 comprises 13 residues. V was clipped by 6 bases and J by 0 bases; unmatched bases: 1. Germline CDR1 is SGHTA and CDR2 is FQGNSA. DNA of the CDR3: TGTGCCAGCAGGACAGGGCTGAACACTGAAGCTTTCTTT. It specifies CASRTGLNTEAFF.

This chain joins TRBV2 and TRBJ1-1; possible D gene TRBD1, 6 bases. This CDR3 contains 14 residues. V lost 4 bases and J 4 bases, leaving 13 bases between the germline ends. Germline V gene lookup returns CDR1 SNHLY and CDR2 FYNNEI. The CDR3 DNA reads TGTGCCAGCAGTGTCACAGGGTCCTCCACTGAAGCTTTCTTT. Translation: CASSVTGSSTEAFF. The full variable domain, rest sourced from reference TRBV2 and TRBJ1-1, is EPEVTQTPSHQVTQMGQEVILRCVPISNHLYFYWYRQILGQKVEFLVSFYNNEISEKSEIFDDQFSVERPDGSNFTLKIRSTKLEDSAMYFCASSVTGSSTEAFFGQGTRLTVV.